The clone carrying this T cell receptor (beta chain) was counted a few times. This CDR3 contains 13 residues. The germline V gene has CDR1 SQVTM and CDR2 ANQGSEA. The V end was cut by 3 bases, the J end by 0 bases, with 7 bases between. These data originate in a study of blood T cells in healthy people across ages. PCR was performed a second time for about 7 to 12 cycles using a sample-barcoded 5' primer and a J-beta primer mix. Each CDR3 protein gets one entry after TCRdb re-called the 5' RACE reads with MiXCR. Among approximately 1,700,000 distinct CDR3 sequences listed, about two fifths were seen once. Each donor was a healthy Caucasian individual from Russia, aged about 6 to 95. Total RNA was isolated from each sample in quantities of at least 5.5 micrograms.

The sequenced material came from blood. The V and J genes are TRBV29-1 and TRBJ2-3, with unresolved D. The receptor was derived from a human donor in good health. The CDR3 DNA is TGCAGCGTTGATTGGGTTAGCACAGATACGCAGTATTTT. This sequence encodes CSVDWVSTDTQYF.